A single sample is the source of the 7 T cell receptor beta chains below, sequenced in a study of T cell repertoires and leukemia-associated antigens. No antigen has been assigned to these receptors. TCRdb used MiXCR to reprocess the 5' RACE reads, holding one entry per CDR3 protein. The sample shows 10,000 to 15,000 distinct CDR3 sequences, about two fifths of them seen only once. Sequencing input: CD3+ T cells sorted from blood and cultured. These receptors were taken from a female donor in good health.

J is TRBJ2-1 and V is TRBV12-3 or TRBV12-4, with 9 bases lining up with TRBD2. This CDR3 is 17 amino acids long. V lost 5 bases, J lost 2 bases, and 10 bases stayed unmatched. The CDR3: CASSTEYLAGAYNEQFF. CDR3 DNA: TGTGCCAGCAGTACCGAATATTTAGCGGGGGCCTACAATGAGCAGTTCTTC.

This chain connects TRBV4-3 to TRBJ2-1; D is uncertain. Trimming removed 2 bases at V and 5 bases at J, with 4 bases between. Germline V gene lookup returns CDR1 LGHNA and CDR2 YSLEER. The length of the CDR3 is 12 residues. The CDR3 nucleotides read TGCGCCAGCAGCCAAAGGGACAATGAGCAGTTCTTC. The encoded protein is CASSQRDNEQFF.

J is TRBJ2-2 and V is TRBV6-6; 9 bases are a match to TRBD2. The CDR3 loop spans 15 amino acids. The V gene end was trimmed by 6 bases and the J gene end by 4 bases; junction bases not matched to a gene: 6. Per germline, CDR1 MNHNY and CDR2 SVGAGI (reference sequence). CDR3 loop: CASRQTSGSTGELFF. CDR3 DNA: TGTGCCAGCAGACAGACTAGCGGTAGCACCGGGGAGCTGTTTTTT.

This clonotype was observed many times. The chain has TRBV7-2 and TRBJ2-3; possible D gene TRBD2, 6 bases. Trimming stripped 2 bases from V and 5 bases from J, with 14 bases between. CDR1 and CDR2 (germline): SGHTA, FQGNSA. The CDR3 sequence is 15 residues long. The CDR3 loop is CASSLRRGSGDTQYF. The CDR3 DNA sequence: TGTGCCAGCAGCTTAAGGCGGGGTAGTGGAGATACGCAGTATTTT.

This clonotype has a handful of counts. The chain links TRBV10-3 to TRBJ2-6; 11 nucleotides line up with TRBD2. V lost 5 bases and J lost 4; bases outside the gene matches: 22. Germline V gene lookup returns CDR1 ENHRY and CDR2 SYGVKD. The CDR3 runs to 22 residues. CDR3 bases: TGTGCCATCAGTTTCTTAAAAACTAGCGGGAGACTACCTTTTCTGGGGGCCAACGTCCTGACTTTC. It codes for CAISFLKTSGRLPFLGANVLTF.

This chain connects TRBV29-1 to TRBJ2-1; D not resolved. This CDR3 has 17 amino acids. Deletions cut 0 bases from V and 2 bases from J, with 17 bases between. Germline V lookup: CDR1 SQVTM, CDR2 ANQGSEA. DNA of the CDR3: TGCAGCGTTGAAGATCTTCTGTGGGCAGAACCCTACAATGAGCAGTTCTTC. This translates into CSVEDLLWAEPYNEQFF.

This chain links TRBV5-8 with TRBJ2-7; D is tentatively TRBD1 or TRBD2 (5 bases each). V lost 0 bases to trimming and J lost 2 bases, with 12 bases between them. The CDR3 sequence is 15 residues long. Germline V gives CDR1 SGHTS, CDR2 YDEGEE. CDR3 bases: TGTGCCAGCAGCTTGGCCGGGACCCTTGCCTACGAGCAGTACTTC. Translation: CASSLAGTLAYEQYF.